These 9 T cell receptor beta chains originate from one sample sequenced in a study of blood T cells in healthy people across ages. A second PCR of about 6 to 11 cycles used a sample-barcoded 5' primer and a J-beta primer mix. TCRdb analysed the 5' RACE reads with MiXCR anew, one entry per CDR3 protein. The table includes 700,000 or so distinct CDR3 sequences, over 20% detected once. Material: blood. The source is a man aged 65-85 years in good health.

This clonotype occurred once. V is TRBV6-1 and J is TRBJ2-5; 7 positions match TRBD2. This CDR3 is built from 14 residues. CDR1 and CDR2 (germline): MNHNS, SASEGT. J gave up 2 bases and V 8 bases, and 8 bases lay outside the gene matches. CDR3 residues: CASGSGALQETQYF. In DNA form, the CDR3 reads TGTGCCAGCGGGAGCGGGGCCCTACAAGAGACCCAGTACTTC.

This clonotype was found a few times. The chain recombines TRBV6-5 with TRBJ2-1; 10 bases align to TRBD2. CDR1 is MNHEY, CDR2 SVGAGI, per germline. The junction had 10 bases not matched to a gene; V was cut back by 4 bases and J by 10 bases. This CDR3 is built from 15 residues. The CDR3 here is CASSLILAGAREQFF. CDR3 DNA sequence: TGTGCCAGCAGTTTAATCCTAGCGGGGGCTCGAGAGCAGTTCTTC.

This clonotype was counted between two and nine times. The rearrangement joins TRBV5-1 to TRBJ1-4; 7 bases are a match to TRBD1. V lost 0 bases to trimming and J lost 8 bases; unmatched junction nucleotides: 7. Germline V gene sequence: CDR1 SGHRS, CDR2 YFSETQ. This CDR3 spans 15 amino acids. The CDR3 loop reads CASSLGTGVGEKLFF. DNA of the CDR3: TGCGCCAGCAGCTTGGGAACAGGGGTAGGCGAAAAACTGTTTTTT.

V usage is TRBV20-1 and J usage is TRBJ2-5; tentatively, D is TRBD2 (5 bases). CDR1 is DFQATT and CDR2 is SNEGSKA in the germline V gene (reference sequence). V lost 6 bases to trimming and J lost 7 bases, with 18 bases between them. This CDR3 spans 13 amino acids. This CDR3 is CSARTGLLGTQYF. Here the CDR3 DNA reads TGCAGTGCCAGGACTGGCCTGCTGGGGACCCAGTACTTC.

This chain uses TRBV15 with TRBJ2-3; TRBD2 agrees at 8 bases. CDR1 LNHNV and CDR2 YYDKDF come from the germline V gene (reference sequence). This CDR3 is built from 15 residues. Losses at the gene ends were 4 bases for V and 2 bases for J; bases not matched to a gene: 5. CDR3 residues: CATSTRLANTDTQYF. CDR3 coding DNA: TGTGCCACCAGCACCAGACTAGCGAACACAGATACGCAGTATTTT.

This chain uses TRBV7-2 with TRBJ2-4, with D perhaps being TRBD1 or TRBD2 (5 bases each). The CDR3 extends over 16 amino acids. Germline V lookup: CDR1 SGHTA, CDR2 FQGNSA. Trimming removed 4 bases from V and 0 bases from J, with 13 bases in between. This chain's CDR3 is CASSSRTGLAKNIQYF. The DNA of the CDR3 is TGTGCCAGCAGCTCGCGAACAGGACTAGCCAAAAACATTCAGTACTTC.

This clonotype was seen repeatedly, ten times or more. In DNA form, the CDR3 reads TGTGCCAGTAGTACAGGGACTAGCGGTTACAATGAGCAGTTCTTC. Translation: CASSTGTSGYNEQFF. The chain joins TRBV19 to TRBJ2-1, with 11 bases matching TRBD2. CDR1 LNHDA and CDR2 SQIVND come from the germline V gene (reference sequence). V lost 4 bases to trimming and J lost 4 bases; unmatched junction nucleotides: 3. There are 15 residues in the CDR3.

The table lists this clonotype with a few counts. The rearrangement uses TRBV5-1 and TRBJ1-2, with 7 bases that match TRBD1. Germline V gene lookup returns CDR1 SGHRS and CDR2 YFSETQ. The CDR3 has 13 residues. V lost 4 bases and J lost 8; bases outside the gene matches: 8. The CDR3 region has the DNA TGCGCCAGCAGCAAAGGGGGCTTTCACGGCTACACCTTC. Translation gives CASSKGGFHGYTF.

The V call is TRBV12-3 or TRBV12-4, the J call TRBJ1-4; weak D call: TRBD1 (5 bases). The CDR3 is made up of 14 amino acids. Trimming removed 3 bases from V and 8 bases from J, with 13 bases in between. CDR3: CASSLRGRVEKLFF. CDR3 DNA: TGTGCCAGCAGTTTGAGGGGCAGGGTAGAAAAACTGTTTTTT.